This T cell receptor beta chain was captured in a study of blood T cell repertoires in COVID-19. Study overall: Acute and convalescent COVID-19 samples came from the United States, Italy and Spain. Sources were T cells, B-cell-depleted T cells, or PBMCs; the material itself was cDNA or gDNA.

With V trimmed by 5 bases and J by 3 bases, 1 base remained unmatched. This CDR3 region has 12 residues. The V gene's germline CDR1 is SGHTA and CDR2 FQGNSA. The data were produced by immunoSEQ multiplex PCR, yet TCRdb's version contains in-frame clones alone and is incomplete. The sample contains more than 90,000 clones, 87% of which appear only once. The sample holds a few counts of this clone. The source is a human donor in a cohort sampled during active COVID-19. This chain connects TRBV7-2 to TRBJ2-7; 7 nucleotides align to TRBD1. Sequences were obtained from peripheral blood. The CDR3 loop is CASSGDSYEQYF. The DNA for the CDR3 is TGTGCCAGCAGCGGGGACAGCTACGAGCAGTACTTC.